This entry describes one TCR beta chain. Here immunoSEQ multiplex PCR was the method, and the copy in TCRdb shows in-frame clones only, minus some. The repertoire holds tens of thousands of clones, with 80% to 95% as singletons. Germline V gives CDR1 MDHEN, CDR2 SYDVKM. The CDR3 is made up of 13 amino acids. Trimming stripped 5 bases from V and 2 bases from J, with 9 bases between. The sample comes from a study of OX40 agonist ivuxolimab in advanced cancers. Peripheral blood came from all dose cohorts at three timepoints. The specimen comprised CD4+ or CD8+ T cells sorted from blood, sampled in a trial of the OX40 agonist ivuxolimab. This sequence joins TRBV28 and TRBJ1-2; maybe TRBD1 (5 bases). The source of this sequence is an adult with an advanced solid tumor such as melanoma, head and neck, liver or kidney cancer. CDR3 bases: TGTGCCAGCAGTCCTCAGGGCAACTATGGCTACACCTTC. Encoded protein: CASSPQGNYGYTF.